The 32 T cell receptor beta chains listed next were all sequenced from one sample in a study of tissue T cells after allogeneic stem cell transplantation. This table comes from immunoSEQ multiplex PCR, and its TCRdb copy is limited to in-frame clones, with some not included. The sample carries fewer than 2,500 clones, about 60% recorded once. The time point here: mouse harvest day 7 after allogeneic transplant. Tail vein injection delivered 10^7 T-cell-depleted bone marrow cells and 10^6 splenic CD5+ T cells. The sample comprised spleen. These receptors were collected from a female BALB/c mouse given C57BL/6 T cells with graft-versus-host disease after an allogeneic hematopoietic cell transplant.

This clone was seen more than once but under ten times. Mouse names are used for the genes. The read terminates 1 residue ahead of where the CDR3 ends, so the germline J gene completes it. The chain employs TRBV3 and TRBJ1-5; 7 bases are a match to TRBD1. CDR3 length equals 12 residues. V gave up 5 bases and J gave up 7 bases; unmatched junction bases: 2. The germline V gene encodes CDR1 SNHLY and CDR2 FYNGKV (reference sequence). CDR3 DNA (partial): TGTGCCAGCAGCGCGGACAGGCAGGCTCCGCTT. This codes for CASSADRQAPL. The entire CDR3 sequence reads CASSADRQAPLF.

For this clone: Here the gene names and germline are mouse. The CDR3 end lies 1 residue beyond the end of the read and is filled in from the germline J gene. The chain couples TRBV16 to TRBJ2-3, with TRBD1 as a possible D gene (6 bases). Between the trimmed V and J ends, which lost 5 bases and 0 bases, there was a span of 15 bases. The length of the CDR3 is 16 residues. CDR1 and CDR2 from the germline V gene are SGHSA and FRNQAP. The CDR3 sequence: CASSLMTGSSAETLYF. The CDR3 bases that were read are TGTGCAAGCAGCCTCATGACAGGATCTAGTGCAGAAACGCTGTAT.

Concerning this clone itself: Mouse gene names and germline throughout. The CDR3 end lies 1 residue beyond the end of the read and is filled in from the germline J gene. This chain connects TRBV2 to TRBJ2-4; the D gene could be TRBD1 or TRBD2 (6 bases each). The V gene lost 0 bases and the J gene lost 9 bases, with 10 bases spanning the gap. This CDR3 comprises 13 residues. The V gene's germline CDR1 is LGHNA and CDR2 YSYQKL. The CDR3 protein is CASSQERGETLYF. The sequenced part of the CDR3 DNA is TGTGCCAGCAGCCAAGAAAGGGGGGAAACCTTGTAC.

In this sample, this clone is large (0.1 to 1%). The listed genes are named as in mouse. The CDR3 goes on 1 residue after the read ends, and that part is filled in from the germline J gene. The chain recombines TRBV13-1 with TRBJ1-6, with D maybe TRBD1 (5 bases). TRBJ1-6 is classed as an ORF, of uncertain function. The CDR3 has 14 residues. The V end lost 4 bases, the J end lost 3 bases, and 8 bases lay between the germline ends. Germline V gene data show CDR1 as NSHNY and CDR2 as SYGAGN. Incomplete CDR3 DNA: TGTGCCAGCAGTCCGGACAACTATAATTCGCCCCTCTAC. Translated, it gives CASSPDNYNSPLY. The whole CDR3 is CASSPDNYNSPLYF.

A note on this clone: Germline and genes: mouse. Read coverage stops 1 residue before the CDR3 terminus; the germline J gene supplies the remainder. The rearrangement links TRBV23 to TRBJ2-2; the table's D gene call, TRBD2, was not cross checked with the DNA. CDR1 is KGHTA, CDR2 FQNQQP, per germline. The CDR3 consists of 17 residues. CDR3 bases read: TGCTCCAGCAGTCAATCCTGGGGGGGAGAGGGCACCGGGCAGCTCTAC. It is translated as CSSSQSWGGEGTGQLY. The complete CDR3 sequence is CSSSQSWGGEGTGQLYF. The complete variable domain, with remaining parts taken from reference TRBV23 and TRBJ2-2, reads DAAVTQKPRYLIKMKGQEAEMKCIPEKGHTAVFWYQQKQSKELKFLIYFQNQQPLDQIDMVKERFSAVCPSSSLCSLGIRTCEAEDSALYLCSSSQSWGGEGTGQLYFGEGSKLTVL.

Comments on this clone: Gene names refer to mouse genes. The read ends 1 residue before the CDR3 terminus; that terminus is restored from the germline J gene. The chain carries TRBV15 and TRBJ2-7, with 8 bases matching TRBD2. Trimming removed 6 bases from V and 5 bases from J; junction bases left unmatched: 3. Germline-derived CDR1 and CDR2 are SGHND and FRSKSL. This CDR3 contains 12 residues. Partial CDR3 DNA: TGTGCCAGCAGCCCGGACTGGGATGAACAGTAC. Its protein is CASSPDWDEQY. The CDR3 as a whole reads CASSPDWDEQYF.

On this clone itself: Gene names denote mouse genes. The CDR3 end falls 1 residue outside the read, so it is completed with the germline J gene. This rearrangement joins TRBV4 to TRBJ1-1; the match to TRBD1 covers 7 bases. V dropped 4 bases and J dropped 1; count of bases not matched to a gene: 0. CDR3 length: 13 amino acids. The germline V gene encodes CDR1 LGHDT and CDR2 YNNKQL (reference sequence). The part of the CDR3 DNA that was read is TGTGCCAGCAGCTGGGACAGGAACACAGAAGTCTTC. It codes for CASSWDRNTEVF. The full CDR3 protein is CASSWDRNTEVFF. The complete variable domain, with remaining parts taken from reference TRBV4 and TRBJ1-1, reads ETAVFQTPNYHVTQVGNEVSFNCKQTLGHDTMYWYKQDSKKLLKIMFSYNNKQLIVNETVPRRFSPQSSDKAHLNLRIKSVEPEDSAVYLCASSWDRNTEVFFGKGTRLTVV.

Only a few counts were recorded for this clone. Gene labels here are mouse ones. The CDR3 end falls 1 residue outside the read, so it is completed with the germline J gene. The chain has TRBV16 and TRBJ2-7; 9 bases match TRBD2. The CDR3 covers 14 residues. The trim removed 2 bases at V and 4 bases at J, leaving 3 bases unmatched. Germline V CDR1 and CDR2: SGHSA, FRNQAP. The CDR3 protein is CASSLLGGPYEQYF. The CDR3 DNA, read in part, is TGTGCAAGCAGCTTATTGGGGGGGCCGTATGAACAGTAC. Full variable domain (remainder filled in from reference TRBV16 and TRBJ2-7): NAGVIQTPRHKVTGKGQEATLWCEPISGHSAVFWYRQTIVQGLEFLTYFRNQAPIDDSGMPKERFSAQMPNQSHSTLKIQSTQPQDSAVYLCASSLLGGPYEQYFGPGTRLTVL.

The sample holds a few counts of this clone. Gene names denote mouse genes. Read sequence stops 1 residue before the CDR3 end, and the germline J gene provides the missing end. The J gene is TRBJ2-2, the V gene TRBV31; unclear D gene. The CDR3 covers 11 residues. Germline V gene lookup returns CDR1 GKSSPN and CDR2 SITVG. V was shortened by 3 bases and J by 3 bases, with 2 bases between the two germline ends. CDR3: CAWSYTGQLYF. The covered CDR3 bases are TGTGCCTGGAGCTACACCGGGCAGCTCTAC.

To note about this clone: Genes here carry mouse names. Sequencing ends 1 residue short of the CDR3 end; the germline J gene provides the rest. The rearrangement links TRBV1 to TRBJ2-7; 14 bases fit TRBD2. CDR1 and CDR2 (germline): NSQYPW, LRSPGD (reference sequence). V lost 4 bases and J lost 0; bases outside the gene matches: 5. This CDR3 comprises 17 residues. The CDR3 bases that were read are TGCACCTGCAGTGGGGGACTGGGGGGGCCAAGCTCCTATGAACAGTAC. Translation: CTCSGGLGGPSSYEQY. The complete CDR3 protein is CTCSGGLGGPSSYEQYF.

Note on this clone: Mouse names are used for the genes. The CDR3 goes on 1 residue after the read ends, and that part is filled in from the germline J gene. This chain uses TRBV13-1 with TRBJ2-4; 7 nucleotides align to TRBD2. Germline V gene sequence: CDR1 NSHNY, CDR2 SYGAGN. This CDR3 comprises 16 residues. Trimming at V came to 0 bases and at J to 0 bases, leaving 4 bases not matched to a gene. CDR3 sequence reads: CASSDATGASQNTLYF. CDR3 DNA (partial): TGTGCCAGCAGTGATGCAACTGGGGCTAGTCAAAACACCTTGTAC.

As regards this clone: Gene labels here are mouse ones. The read is 1 residue too short to cover the CDR3 end, so that end is filled in from the germline J gene. The V and J genes are TRBV19 and TRBJ2-4; D is undetermined. Per the germline V gene, CDR1 is FNHDT and CDR2 is SITEND (reference sequence). The CDR3 loop spans 14 amino acids. Trimming took 3 bases from V and 0 from J, leaving 8 bases between them. The sequenced part of the CDR3 DNA is TGTGCCAGCAGTACCCGGATCAGTCAAAACACCTTGTAC. Translating gives CASSTRISQNTLY. In full, the CDR3 is CASSTRISQNTLYF.

With respect to this clone: Germline and genes: mouse. The read terminates 1 residue before the CDR3 end, so the remaining end is supplied by the germline J gene. The V call is TRBV13-1, the J call TRBJ1-1, with D maybe TRBD1 (5 bases). Germline V gives CDR1 NSHNY, CDR2 SYGAGN. This CDR3 is 13 amino acids long. Trimming left V 2 bases short and J 0 bases short, with 5 bases between. CDR3 DNA (partial): TGTGCCAGCAGTGAGGGACAGAACACAGAAGTCTTC. Translating it yields CASSEGQNTEVF. The entire CDR3 protein is CASSEGQNTEVFF.

A few counts support this clone. Gene and germline names: mouse. The read terminates 1 residue before the CDR3 end, so the remaining end is supplied by the germline J gene. The chain carries TRBV13-3 and TRBJ2-1, with D uncertain. Germline CDR1 and CDR2: NNHDY and SYVADS. Between the trimmed V and J ends, which lost 1 base and 0 bases, there was a span of 5 bases. This CDR3 contains 14 residues. Here the CDR3 reads CASSDTFNYAEQFF. The DNA read from the CDR3 is TGTGCCAGCAGTGATACGTTTAACTATGCTGAGCAGTTC.

As regards this clone: Gene labels here are mouse ones. The read comes to an end 1 residue before the CDR3 does, leaving the germline J gene to fill in the end. The chain joins TRBV5 to TRBJ2-5, with 10 bases aligning to TRBD2. The V gene end was trimmed by 2 bases and the J gene end by 0 bases; junction bases not matched to a gene: 2. Germline CDR1 reads LGHNA; CDR2 reads YNLKQL (reference sequence). The CDR3 has 16 amino acids. CDR3 residues: CASSQTGGGNQDTQYF. The DNA read from the CDR3 is TGTGCCAGCAGCCAAACTGGGGGGGGTAACCAAGACACCCAGTAC.

This clone turned up a few times. Gene names are the mouse ones. The CDR3 goes on 1 residue after the read ends, and that part is filled in from the germline J gene. The rearrangement uses TRBV14 and TRBJ2-7; D is unclear. V was cut by 2 bases and J by 3 bases, with 6 bases left in between. The CDR3 totals 12 residues. The germline CDR1 and CDR2 sequences are SGHDT and FRDEAV. CDR3 in amino acids: CASSLGFYEQYF. CDR3 DNA, as far as it was read: TGTGCCAGCAGTTTGGGATTCTATGAACAGTAC.

In its sample, this clone ranks as hyperexpanded. The gene names given are mouse names. The read ends 1 residue early relative to the CDR3; the germline J gene fills the gap. The chain combines TRBV3 with TRBJ2-7; D not resolved. Germline lookup yields CDR1 SNHLY and CDR2 FYNGKV (reference sequence). The CDR3 has 13 amino acids. V lost 0 bases to trimming and J lost 4 bases, with 7 bases between them. The CDR3 DNA, read in part, is TGTGCCAGCAGCTTAGCGCCAGGATATGAACAGTAC. Translating it yields CASSLAPGYEQY. The whole CDR3 sequence is CASSLAPGYEQYF.

Worth noting for this clone: Gene names are the mouse ones. From the germline J gene comes the end of the CDR3, since the read stops 1 residue before it. This chain links TRBV13-2 with TRBJ2-5; 9 positions match TRBD1. This CDR3 is 14 amino acids long. J was trimmed by 5 bases and V by 2 bases; bases with no gene match: 3. Germline assignment: CDR1 NNHNN and CDR2 SYGAGS (reference sequence). CDR3 amino acids: CASGDGTGIDTQYF. The covered CDR3 bases are TGTGCCAGCGGTGACGGGACAGGGATAGACACCCAGTAC.

For this clone: Genes and germline are mouse. Read coverage stops 1 residue before the CDR3 terminus; the germline J gene supplies the remainder. This sequence joins TRBV13-3 and TRBJ2-2, with D maybe TRBD1 (6 bases). The CDR3 loop spans 15 amino acids. The germline V gene has CDR1 NNHDY and CDR2 SYVADS. Trimming took 5 bases from V and 0 from J, leaving 11 bases between them. The CDR3 bases that were read are TGTGCCAGCAGGCGGGACACCTCAAACACCGGGCAGCTCTAC. This translates into CASRRDTSNTGQLY. The CDR3 in full is CASRRDTSNTGQLYF.

Regarding this clone: Gene names follow the mouse nomenclature. The read falls 1 residue short of the CDR3 end, and the missing part is taken from the germline J gene. The gene calls are TRBV12-1 and TRBJ2-7, with TRBD2 identical over 8 bases. Germline-derived CDR1 and CDR2 are SGHSN and HYEKVE. This CDR3 has 14 residues. After removal of 0 bases from V and 3 bases from J, the junction contained 3 bases not matched to a gene. CDR3 DNA, as far as it was read: TGTGCCAGCTCTCTCGTGGGGGGGGTCTATGAACAGTAC. Encoded protein: CASSLVGGVYEQY. In full, the CDR3 reads CASSLVGGVYEQYF.

In regard to this clone: Gene names are the mouse ones. The read is 1 residue too short to cover the CDR3 end, so that end is filled in from the germline J gene. The chain recombines TRBV1 with TRBJ2-5; TRBD2 matches at 8 bases. Looked up from germline, CDR1 is NSQYPW and CDR2 is LRSPGD (reference sequence). V was pared by 1 base and J by 2 bases, with 5 bases of the junction left unmatched. The CDR3 totals 16 residues. CDR3 amino acids: CTCSAGLGGGQDTQYF. The CDR3 DNA, read in part, is TGCACCTGCAGTGCAGGTCTGGGGGGAGGCCAAGACACCCAGTAC.

This clone was detected only a few times. These gene names are mouse names. The read halts 1 residue ahead of the CDR3 end, with the missing end drawn from the germline J gene. The chain employs TRBV26 and TRBJ2-3; 11 bases map to TRBD2. The J segment lost 2 bases and the V segment lost 4 bases, leaving 5 bases of the junction unmatched. The CDR3 is 16 amino acids. From germline, CDR1 is KGHPV and CDR2 FQNQEV (reference sequence). The covered CDR3 bases are TGTGCCAGCAGTCGTGGACTGGGGGGAAATGCAGAAACGCTGTAT. This codes for CASSRGLGGNAETLY. The entire CDR3 protein is CASSRGLGGNAETLYF.

This clone was seen only a few times. These gene names are mouse names. The observed sequence ends 1 residue before the CDR3 terminus, with the missing tail filled in from the germline J gene. The chain employs TRBV13-2 and TRBJ1-4; D is possibly TRBD1 (5 bases). Germline V gives CDR1 NNHNN, CDR2 SYGAGS (reference sequence). Trimming stripped 0 bases from V and 3 bases from J, with 9 bases between. This CDR3 is built from 15 residues. The CDR3 DNA, read in part, is TGTGCCAGCGGTGATGCCCCAGGGCCCAACGAAAGATTATTT. Amino acid sequence: CASGDAPGPNERLF. The whole CDR3 protein is CASGDAPGPNERLFF.

As to this clone: Gene names and germline match the mouse. The sequence runs out 1 residue before the end of the CDR3; the remainder is reconstructed from the germline J gene. V and J are TRBV15 and TRBJ2-5, with D perhaps matching TRBD2 (6 bases). The CDR3 is 13 amino acids. The V gene's germline CDR1 is SGHND and CDR2 FRSKSL. V lost 4 bases, J lost 5 bases, and 10 bases lay in between. CDR3 sequence: CASSWGEADTQYF. Partial CDR3 DNA: TGTGCCAGCAGTTGGGGGGAGGCAGACACCCAGTAC.

As for this clone: Mouse gene names apply. The read falls 1 residue short of the CDR3 end, and the missing part is taken from the germline J gene. This chain links TRBV26 with TRBJ2-2, with TRBD1 matching 9 bases. The length of the CDR3 is 14 residues. The V gene end was trimmed by 8 bases and the J gene end by 4 bases; junction bases not matched to a gene: 5. The germline gives CDR1 KGHPV, CDR2 FQNQEV (reference sequence). The CDR3 bases that were read are TGTGCCAGCGGGGACAGGGCAGGCACCGGGCAGCTCTAC. Its protein product is CASGDRAGTGQLY. In full, the CDR3 is CASGDRAGTGQLYF. The full variable domain, its missing parts supplied by reference TRBV26 and TRBJ2-2, is NSKVIQTPRYLVKGQGQKAKMRCIPEKGHPVVFWYQQNKNNEFKFLINFQNQEVLQQIDMTEKRFSAECPSNSPCSLEIQSSEAGDSALYLCASGDRAGTGQLYFGEGSKLTVL.

A word on this clone: Each gene name is a mouse one. Coverage ceases 1 residue before the CDR3 finishes, and the germline J gene fills in the end. The chain has TRBV20 and TRBJ2-7; D uncertain. The V end was cut by 0 bases, the J end by 2 bases, with 5 bases between. Germline V gene data show CDR1 as GFQATS and CDR2 as STVNSAI. This CDR3 has 12 residues. This CDR3 is CGARDRTYEQYF. Incomplete CDR3 DNA: TGTGGTGCTAGGGACAGGACCTATGAACAGTAC. Full variable domain (outside the CDR3, taken from reference TRBV20 and TRBJ2-7): GALVYQYPRRTICKSGTSMRMECQAVGFQATSVAWYRQSPQKTFELIALSTVNSAIKYEQNFTQEKFPISHPNLSFSSMTVLNAYLEDRGLYLCGARDRTYEQYFGPGTRLTVL.

About this clone itself: The genes are named according to mouse. The read halts 1 residue ahead of the CDR3 end, with the missing end drawn from the germline J gene. The V call is TRBV19, the J call TRBJ2-5; 8 positions agree with TRBD2. Germline V gene lookup returns CDR1 FNHDT and CDR2 SITEND (reference sequence). This CDR3 has 15 residues. J gave up 0 bases and V 1 base, and 1 base lay outside the gene matches. The sequenced part of the CDR3 DNA is TGTGCCAGCAGTATAACTGGGGGAAACCAAGACACCCAGTAC. Encoded protein: CASSITGGNQDTQY. The whole CDR3 sequence is CASSITGGNQDTQYF.

As for this clone: Genes and germline are mouse. From the germline J gene comes the end of the CDR3, since the read stops 1 residue before it. The rearrangement links TRBV16 to TRBJ2-3; the D call may be TRBD1 or TRBD2 (6 bases each). CDR3 length: 13 amino acids. Germline CDR1 is SGHSA and CDR2 is FRNQAP. The V gene lost 8 bases and the J gene lost 0 bases, with 9 bases spanning the gap. This CDR3 reads CASLGASAETLYF. Partial CDR3 DNA: TGTGCAAGCTTGGGGGCTAGTGCAGAAACGCTGTAT.

Concerning this clone itself: Mouse names are used for the genes. Read coverage stops 1 residue before the CDR3 terminus; the germline J gene supplies the remainder. The V and J genes are TRBV2 and TRBJ2-2; 9 bases align to TRBD2. Per the germline V gene, CDR1 is LGHNA and CDR2 is YSYQKL. Trimming cost V 1 base and J 2 bases; bases outside gene matches: 2. The CDR3 is made up of 16 amino acids. The sequenced part of the CDR3 DNA is TGTGCCAGCAGCCAAGGGCTGGGGGGGAACACCGGGCAGCTCTAC. It is translated as CASSQGLGGNTGQLY. The full-length CDR3 reads as CASSQGLGGNTGQLYF.

This clone has only a few counts. Gene labels here are mouse ones. The observed sequence ends 1 residue before the CDR3 terminus, with the missing tail filled in from the germline J gene. The gene calls are TRBV15 and TRBJ2-7; tentatively, D is TRBD1 (5 bases). CDR3 length: 14 residues. The germline V and J ends were trimmed by 5 bases and 0 bases, with 11 bases remaining between them. The germline CDR1 and CDR2 sequences are SGHND and FRSKSL. This chain's CDR3 is CASSPRRDSYEQYF. The DNA read from the CDR3 is TGTGCCAGCAGTCCTCGCAGGGACTCCTATGAACAGTAC.

This clone was picked up one time. The genes and germline here are from mouse. The missing CDR3 end, 1 residue past where the read stops, is filled in from the germline J gene. This chain connects TRBV26 to TRBJ1-2; D unclear. From germline, CDR1 is KGHPV and CDR2 FQNQEV (reference sequence). The CDR3 consists of 14 residues. The V end lost 1 base, the J end lost 0 bases, and 6 bases lay between the germline ends. Here the CDR3 reads CASSLYGANSDYTF. Partial CDR3 DNA: TGTGCCAGCAGTCTGTACGGGGCAAACTCCGACTACACC.

Of note for this clone: The listed genes are named as in mouse. The missing CDR3 end, 1 residue past where the read stops, is filled in from the germline J gene. V usage is TRBV24 and J usage is TRBJ1-1; TRBD1 is a possible D gene (6 bases). Germline CDR1 and CDR2: KGHTA and FRNEEI. V shed 3 bases and J shed 7 bases, with 6 bases lying between them. The CDR3 has 11 residues. The part of the CDR3 DNA that was read is TGTGCCAGCAGTCTACAGGGAGAAGTCTTC. Protein product: CASSLQGEVF. The full CDR3 protein reads CASSLQGEVFF.